This T cell receptor (beta chain) stems from a study of blood T cells in healthy people across ages. Study-level results: TCR beta diversity per million T cells fell roughly linearly with age.

V was clipped by 4 bases and J by 4 bases, with 16 bases between them. This CDR3 region has 15 residues. The germline V gene encodes CDR1 LNHDA and CDR2 SQIVND (reference sequence). This clonotype was counted only a few times. The antigen is undetermined. A second PCR of 7 to 11 cycles used a sample-barcoded 5' primer and a J-beta primer mix. Via MiXCR, TCRdb re-called the 5' RACE reads, giving one row per CDR3 protein. This repertoire shows more than 800,000 distinct CDR3 sequences, 25% to 35% found once; its top ten account for around 16%. Sequencing was carried out using blood. The genes are TRBV19 and TRBJ1-2; D unclear. The TCR comes from a woman aged 80 or over in good health. The CDR3 region has the DNA TGTGCCAGTAGTACATCGGGATGGCGTGTCTATGGCTACACCTTC. This codes for CASSTSGWRVYGYTF.